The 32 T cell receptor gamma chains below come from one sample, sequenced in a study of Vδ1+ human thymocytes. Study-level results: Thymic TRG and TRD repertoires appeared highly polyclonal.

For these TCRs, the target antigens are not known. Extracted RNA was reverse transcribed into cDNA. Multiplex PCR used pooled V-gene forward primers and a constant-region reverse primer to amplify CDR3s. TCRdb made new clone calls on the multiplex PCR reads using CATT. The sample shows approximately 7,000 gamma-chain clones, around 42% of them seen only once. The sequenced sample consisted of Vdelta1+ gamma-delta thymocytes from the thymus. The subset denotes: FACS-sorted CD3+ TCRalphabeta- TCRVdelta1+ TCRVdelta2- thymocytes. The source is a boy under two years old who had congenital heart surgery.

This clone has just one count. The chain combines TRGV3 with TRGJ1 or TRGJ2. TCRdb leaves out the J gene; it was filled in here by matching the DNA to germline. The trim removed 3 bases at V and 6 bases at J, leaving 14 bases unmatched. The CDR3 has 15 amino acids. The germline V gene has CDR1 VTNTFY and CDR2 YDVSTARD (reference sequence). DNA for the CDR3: TGTGCCACCTGGGACGGACCCCAGAGGGGTTATAAGAAACTCTTT. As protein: CATWDGPQRGYKKLF.

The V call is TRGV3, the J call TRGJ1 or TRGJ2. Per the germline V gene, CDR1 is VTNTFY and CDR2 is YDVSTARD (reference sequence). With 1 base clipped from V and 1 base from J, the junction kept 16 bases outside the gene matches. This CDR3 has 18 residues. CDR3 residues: CATWDSYMKRLNYYKKLF. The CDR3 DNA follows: TGTGCCACCTGGGACAGTTATATGAAGAGGCTAAATTATTATAAGAAACTCTTT.

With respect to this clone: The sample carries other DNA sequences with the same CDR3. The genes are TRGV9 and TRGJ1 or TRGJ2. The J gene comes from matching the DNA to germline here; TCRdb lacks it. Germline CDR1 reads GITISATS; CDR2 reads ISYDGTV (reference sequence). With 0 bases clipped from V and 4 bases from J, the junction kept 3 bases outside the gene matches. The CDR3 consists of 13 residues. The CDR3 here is CALWEVRYYKKLF. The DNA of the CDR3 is TGTGCCTTGTGGGAGGTGAGGTATTATAAGAAACTCTTT.

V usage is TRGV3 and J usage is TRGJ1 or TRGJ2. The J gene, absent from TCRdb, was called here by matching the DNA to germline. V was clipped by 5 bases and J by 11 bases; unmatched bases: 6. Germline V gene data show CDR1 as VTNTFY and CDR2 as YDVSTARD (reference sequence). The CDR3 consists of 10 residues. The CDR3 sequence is CATWAGEKLF. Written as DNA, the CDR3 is TGTGCCACCTGGGCGGGCGAGAAACTCTTT.

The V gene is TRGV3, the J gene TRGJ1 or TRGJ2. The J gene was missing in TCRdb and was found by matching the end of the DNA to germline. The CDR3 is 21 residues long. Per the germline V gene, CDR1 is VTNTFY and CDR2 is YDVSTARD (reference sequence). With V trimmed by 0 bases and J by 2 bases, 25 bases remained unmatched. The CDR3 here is CATWDRPSPRLYLHHYYKKLF. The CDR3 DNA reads TGTGCCACCTGGGACAGGCCTTCCCCCCGACTATACCTCCACCATTATTATAAGAAACTCTTT.

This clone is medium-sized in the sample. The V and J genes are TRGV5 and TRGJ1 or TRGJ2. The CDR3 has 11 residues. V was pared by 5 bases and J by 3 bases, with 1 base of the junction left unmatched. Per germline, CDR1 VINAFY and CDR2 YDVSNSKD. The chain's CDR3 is CATWGYYKKLF. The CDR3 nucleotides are TGTGCCACCTGGGGTTATTATAAGAAACTCTTT.

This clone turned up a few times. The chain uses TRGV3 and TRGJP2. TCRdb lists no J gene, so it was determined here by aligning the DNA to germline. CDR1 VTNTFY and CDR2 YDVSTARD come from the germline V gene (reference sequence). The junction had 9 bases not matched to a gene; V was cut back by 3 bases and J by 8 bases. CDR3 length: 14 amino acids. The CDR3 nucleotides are TGTGCCACCTGGGACCGCTTGACGGATTGGATCAAGACGTTT. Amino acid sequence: CATWDRLTDWIKTF.

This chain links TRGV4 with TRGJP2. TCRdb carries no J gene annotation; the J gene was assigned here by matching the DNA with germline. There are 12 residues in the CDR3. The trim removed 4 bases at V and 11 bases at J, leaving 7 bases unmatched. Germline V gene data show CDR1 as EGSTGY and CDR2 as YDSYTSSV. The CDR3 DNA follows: TGTGCCACCTGGGAAAGTGTGTGGATCAAGACGTTT. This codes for CATWESVWIKTF.

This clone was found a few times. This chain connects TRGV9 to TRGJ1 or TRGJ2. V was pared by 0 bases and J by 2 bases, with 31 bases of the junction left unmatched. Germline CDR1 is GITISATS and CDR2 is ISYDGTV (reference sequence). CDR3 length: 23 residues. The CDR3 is CALWEVIMPYTGVNLGDYYKKLF. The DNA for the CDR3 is TGTGCCTTGTGGGAGGTGATCATGCCTTATACTGGGGTGAATCTGGGGGATTATTATAAGAAACTCTTT.

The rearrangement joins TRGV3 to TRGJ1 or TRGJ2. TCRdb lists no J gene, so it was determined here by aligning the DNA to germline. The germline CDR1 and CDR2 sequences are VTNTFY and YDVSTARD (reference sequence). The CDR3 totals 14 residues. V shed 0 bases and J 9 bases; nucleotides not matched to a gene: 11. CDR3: CATWDRKDSFKKLF. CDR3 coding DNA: TGTGCCACCTGGGACAGGAAGGATTCGTTTAAGAAACTCTTT.

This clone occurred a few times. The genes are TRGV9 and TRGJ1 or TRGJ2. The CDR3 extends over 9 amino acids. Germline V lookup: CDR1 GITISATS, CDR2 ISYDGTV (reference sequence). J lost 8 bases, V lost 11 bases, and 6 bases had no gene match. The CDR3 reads CAWTHKKLF. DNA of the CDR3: TGTGCCTGGACCCATAAGAAACTCTTT.

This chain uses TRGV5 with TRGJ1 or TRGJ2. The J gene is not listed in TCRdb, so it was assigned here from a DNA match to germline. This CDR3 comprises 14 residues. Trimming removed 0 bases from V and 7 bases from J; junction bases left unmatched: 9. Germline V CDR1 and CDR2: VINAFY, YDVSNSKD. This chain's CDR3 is CATWDRQKGYKKLF. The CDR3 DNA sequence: TGTGCCACCTGGGACAGGCAGAAAGGGTATAAGAAACTCTTT.

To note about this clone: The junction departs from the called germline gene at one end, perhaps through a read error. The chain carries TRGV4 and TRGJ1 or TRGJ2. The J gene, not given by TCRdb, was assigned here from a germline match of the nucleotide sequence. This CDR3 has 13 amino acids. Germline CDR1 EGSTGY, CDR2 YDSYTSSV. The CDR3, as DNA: TGTGCCACCTGGAATGGCCCTTATTATAAGAAACTCTTT. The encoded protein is CATWNGPYYKKLF.

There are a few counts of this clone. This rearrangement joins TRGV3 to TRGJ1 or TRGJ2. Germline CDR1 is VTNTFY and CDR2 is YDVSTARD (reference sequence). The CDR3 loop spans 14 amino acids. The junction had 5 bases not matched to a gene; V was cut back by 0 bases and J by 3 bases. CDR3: CATWDRPFYYKKLF. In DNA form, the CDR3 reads TGTGCCACCTGGGACAGGCCTTTTTATTATAAGAAACTCTTT.

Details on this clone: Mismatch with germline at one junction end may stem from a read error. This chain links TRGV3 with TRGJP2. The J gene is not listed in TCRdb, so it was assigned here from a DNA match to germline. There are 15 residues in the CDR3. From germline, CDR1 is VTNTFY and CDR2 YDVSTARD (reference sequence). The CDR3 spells CATWDRQRSDWIKTF. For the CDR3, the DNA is TGTGCCACCTGGGACAGGCAGCGTAGTGACTGGATCAAGACGTTT.

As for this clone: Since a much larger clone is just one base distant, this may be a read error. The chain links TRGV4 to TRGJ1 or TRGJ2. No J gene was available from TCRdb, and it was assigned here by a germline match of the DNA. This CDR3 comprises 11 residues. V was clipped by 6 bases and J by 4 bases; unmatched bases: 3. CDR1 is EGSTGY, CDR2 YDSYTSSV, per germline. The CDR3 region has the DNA TGTGCCACCTGGAAGTATTATAAGAAACTCTTT. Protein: CATWKYYKKLF.

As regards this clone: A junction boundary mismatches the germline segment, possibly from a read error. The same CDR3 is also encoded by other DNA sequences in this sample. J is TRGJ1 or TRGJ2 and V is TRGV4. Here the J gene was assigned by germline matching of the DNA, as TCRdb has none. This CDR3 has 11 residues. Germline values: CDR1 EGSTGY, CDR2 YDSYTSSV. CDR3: CATGDGPKKLF. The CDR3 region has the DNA TGTGCCACCGGGGATGGACCCAAGAAACTCTTT.

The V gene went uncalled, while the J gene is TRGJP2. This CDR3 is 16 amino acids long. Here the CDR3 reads CATFDASRSSDWIKTF. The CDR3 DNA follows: TGTGCCACCTTTGACGCGTCAAGAAGTAGTGATTGGATCAAGACGTTT.

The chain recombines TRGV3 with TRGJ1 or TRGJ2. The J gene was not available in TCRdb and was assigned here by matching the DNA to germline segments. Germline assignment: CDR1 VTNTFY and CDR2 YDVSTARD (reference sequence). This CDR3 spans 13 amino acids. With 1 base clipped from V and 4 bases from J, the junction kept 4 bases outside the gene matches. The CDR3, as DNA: TGTGCCACCTGGGACAGCCCCTATTATAAGAAACTCTTT. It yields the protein CATWDSPYYKKLF.

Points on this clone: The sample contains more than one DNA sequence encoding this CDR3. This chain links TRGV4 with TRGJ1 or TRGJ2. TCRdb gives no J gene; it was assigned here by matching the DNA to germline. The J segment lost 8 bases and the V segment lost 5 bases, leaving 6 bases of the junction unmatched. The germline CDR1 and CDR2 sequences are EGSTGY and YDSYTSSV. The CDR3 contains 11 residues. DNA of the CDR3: TGTGCCACCTGGGCCGCCCATAAGAAACTCTTT. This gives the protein CATWAAHKKLF.

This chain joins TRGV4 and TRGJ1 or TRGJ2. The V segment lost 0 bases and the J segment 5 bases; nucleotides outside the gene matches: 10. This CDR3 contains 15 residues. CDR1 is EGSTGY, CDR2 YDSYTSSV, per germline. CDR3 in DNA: TGTGCCACCTGGGATGGGCTTTTGAGAGATTATAAGAAACTCTTT. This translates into CATWDGLLRDYKKLF.

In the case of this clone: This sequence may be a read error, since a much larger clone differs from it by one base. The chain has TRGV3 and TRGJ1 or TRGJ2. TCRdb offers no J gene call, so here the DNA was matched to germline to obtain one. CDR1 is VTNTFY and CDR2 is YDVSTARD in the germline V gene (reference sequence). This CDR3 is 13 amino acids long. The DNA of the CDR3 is TGTGCCACCTGGTACAGGCCGGGTTATAAGAAACTCTTT. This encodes CATWYRPGYKKLF.

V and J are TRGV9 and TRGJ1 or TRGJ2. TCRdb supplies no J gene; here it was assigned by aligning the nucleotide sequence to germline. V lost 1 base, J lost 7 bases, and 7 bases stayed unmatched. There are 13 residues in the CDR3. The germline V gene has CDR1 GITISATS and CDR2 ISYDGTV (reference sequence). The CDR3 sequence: CALWEVERYKKLF. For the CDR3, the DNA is TGTGCCTTGTGGGAGGTTGAGCGGTATAAGAAACTCTTT.

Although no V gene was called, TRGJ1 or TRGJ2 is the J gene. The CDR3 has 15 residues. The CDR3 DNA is TGTGCCACCTGGTTCTCGAAAGGGTCATATTATAAGAAACTCTTT. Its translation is CATWFSKGSYYKKLF.

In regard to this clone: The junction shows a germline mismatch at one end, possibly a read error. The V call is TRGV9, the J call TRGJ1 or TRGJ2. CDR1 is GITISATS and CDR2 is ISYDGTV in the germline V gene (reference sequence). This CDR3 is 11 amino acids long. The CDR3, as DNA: TGTGCCGTGTGGGCCGATTATAAGAAACTCTTT. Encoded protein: CAVWADYKKLF.

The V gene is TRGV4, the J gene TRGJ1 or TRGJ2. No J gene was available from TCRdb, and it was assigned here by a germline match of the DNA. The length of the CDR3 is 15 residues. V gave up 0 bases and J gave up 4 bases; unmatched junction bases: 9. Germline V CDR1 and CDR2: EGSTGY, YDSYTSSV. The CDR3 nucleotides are TGTGCCACCTGGGATGGGCTCCGAGACTATTATAAGAAACTCTTT. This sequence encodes CATWDGLRDYYKKLF.

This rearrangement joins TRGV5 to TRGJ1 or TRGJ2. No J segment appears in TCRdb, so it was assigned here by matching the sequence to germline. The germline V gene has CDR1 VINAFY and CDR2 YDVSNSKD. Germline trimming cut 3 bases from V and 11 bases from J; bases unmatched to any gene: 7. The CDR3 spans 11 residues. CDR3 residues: CATWDRYEKLF. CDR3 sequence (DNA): TGTGCCACCTGGGACCGATATGAGAAACTCTTT.

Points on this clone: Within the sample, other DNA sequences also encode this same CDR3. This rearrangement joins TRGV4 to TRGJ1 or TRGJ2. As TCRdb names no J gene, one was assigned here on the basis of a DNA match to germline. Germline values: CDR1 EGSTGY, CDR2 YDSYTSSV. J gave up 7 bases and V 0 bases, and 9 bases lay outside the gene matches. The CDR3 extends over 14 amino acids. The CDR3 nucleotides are TGTGCCACCTGGGATGGGCCGGGATACTATAAGAAACTCTTT. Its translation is CATWDGPGYYKKLF.

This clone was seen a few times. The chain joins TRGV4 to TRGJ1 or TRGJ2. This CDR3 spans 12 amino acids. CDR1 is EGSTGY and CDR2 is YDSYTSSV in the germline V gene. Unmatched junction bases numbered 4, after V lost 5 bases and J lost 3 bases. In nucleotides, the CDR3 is TGTGCCACCTGGGGCCTTTATTATAAGAAACTCTTT. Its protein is CATWGLYYKKLF.

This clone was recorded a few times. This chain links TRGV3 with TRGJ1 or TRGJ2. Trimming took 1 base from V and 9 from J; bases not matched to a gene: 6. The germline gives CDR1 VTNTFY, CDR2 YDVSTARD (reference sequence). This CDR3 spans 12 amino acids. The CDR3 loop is CATWDRRCKKLF. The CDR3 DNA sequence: TGTGCCACCTGGGACAGACGTTGTAAGAAACTCTTT.

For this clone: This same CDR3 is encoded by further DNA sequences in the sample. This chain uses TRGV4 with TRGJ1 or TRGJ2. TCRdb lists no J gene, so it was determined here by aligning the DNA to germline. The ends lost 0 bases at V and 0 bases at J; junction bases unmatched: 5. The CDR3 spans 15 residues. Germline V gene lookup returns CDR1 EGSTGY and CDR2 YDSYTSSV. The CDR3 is CATWDGAANYYKKLF. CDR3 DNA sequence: TGTGCCACCTGGGATGGGGCCGCGAATTATTATAAGAAACTCTTT.

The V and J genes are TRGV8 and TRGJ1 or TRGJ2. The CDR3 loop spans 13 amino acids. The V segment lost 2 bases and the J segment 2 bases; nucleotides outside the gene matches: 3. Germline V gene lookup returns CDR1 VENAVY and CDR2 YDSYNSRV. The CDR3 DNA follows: TGTGCCACCTGGGATACCCATTATTATAAGAAACTCTTT. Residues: CATWDTHYYKKLF.